A selection of T cell receptor beta chains follows, all from one sample in a study of regulatory T cells in long-lasting Graves disease. Each CDR3 protein is one row after TCRdb ran MiXCR on the multiplex PCR reads. The table has approximately 470,000 distinct CDR3 sequences, around 15% seen once; the top ten hold 12%. The same sample was also studied in work on T cells in Graves' hyperthyroidism and ophthalmopathy.

The sequencing used peripheral blood mononuclear cells (PBMCs), collected at new diagnosis, from a patient treated with antithyroid drugs. The receptor source for this set is a man aged 35-49 years with Graves disease. The conserved cysteine and the conserved F or W are not part of the CDR3 here.

>TRBV12-5|TRBJ1-4
ASGQGQPNEKLF
>TRBV20-1|TRBJ2-1
SAKTKPANEQF
>TRBV11-2|TRBJ2-5
ASSLKVGAQRLGQETQY
>TRBV5-6|TRBJ2-2
ASSYGTKIGRELF
>TRBV5-6|TRBJ2-2
ASSLANSAQGPGLASGELF
>TRBV28|TRBJ2-3
AGSGNTDTQY
>TRBV20-1|TRBJ2-5
SARGLGEEGTQY
>TRBV6-2/TRBV6-3|TRBJ1-2
ASSYNRAWQGYT
>TRBV30|TRBJ2-2
AWKRDANTGELF
>TRBV11-2|TRBJ2-5
ASRLLLAGPQETQY
>TRBV19|TRBJ2-4
ASSSGQGTAKNIQY
>TRBV5-1|TRBJ2-1
ASSWGLYNEQF
>TRBV20-1|TRBJ2-1
SASPRTSPFQGSEQF
>TRBV29-1|TRBJ2-5
SARSRVGETQY
>TRBV20-1|TRBJ2-3
SAPAGRVEDTQY
>TRBV5-1|TRBJ2-7
ASSPRQQETSYEQY
>TRBV6-1|TRBJ2-7
ASSPTGPQFYEQY
>TRBV29-1|TRBJ1-1
SARQGVNTEAF
>TRBV10-2|TRBJ1-1
ASRVGLVNTEAF
>TRBV2|TRBJ2-5
ASSEVAAGIQETQY
>TRBV6-1|TRBJ2-7
ASSRQFYEQY
>TRBV5-1|TRBJ2-3
ASSSGLAGTSTTDTQY
>TRBV6-2/TRBV6-3|TRBJ2-7
ASSYDTRGHEQY
>TRBV20-1|TRBJ2-3
SARNGAGDTQY
>TRBV28|TRBJ2-2
ASSLGRYTGELF
>TRBV5-6|TRBJ2-7
ASSQRGIGRYEQY
>TRBV30|TRBJ2-3
AWTSMSTDTQY
>TRBV28|TRBJ2-5
ASSLANRDNQETQY
>TRBV12-3/TRBV12-4|TRBJ1-2
ASSFLGRDYGYT
>TRBV27|TRBJ1-5
ASSSSGPLRPQH
>TRBV20-1|TRBJ2-5
SAVNLAGARETQY
>TRBV18|TRBJ2-3
ASSPPGQQTNTDTQY
>TRBV18|TRBJ2-3
ASSPLTSAWTTDTQY